The T cell receptor (beta chain) described here comes from a study of CD4 T cells in relation to SARS-CoV-2 and coronaviruses. Germline values: CDR1 ENHRY, CDR2 SYGVKD. V shed 2 bases, J shed 2 bases, and the junction held 16 bases outside the gene matches. This CDR3 has 20 residues. Sequencing was performed with immunoSEQ multiplex PCR; in TCRdb, only in-frame clones are kept and a portion is missing. The sample includes 15,000 to 20,000 clones, 78% of them seen just once. Only a few counts were recorded for this clone. What it binds is not known. The unexposed donors gave CD4+ T cells in 2011-2018, prior to COVID-19. CD4+ T cells were isolated from the cells after around 10 days of culture. A few million PBMCs per well were cultured with around 10 IU/ml IL-2.

The chain carries TRBV10-3 and TRBJ2-1; 9 nucleotides align to TRBD1. Sample: CD4+ T cells from PBMCs, cultured in vitro. This receptor was identified in a human donor in good health. The CDR3 DNA reads as TGTGCCATCAGTGAGGGGGTACAGGGGGCGATACTAAACCCCTACAATGAGCAGTTCTTC. This gives the protein CAISEGVQGAILNPYNEQFF.